The rows below give T cell receptor beta chains drawn from one sample of a study of regulatory T cells in long-lasting Graves disease. In TCRdb, the multiplex PCR reads were re-called with MiXCR into one record per CDR3 protein. The data show hundreds of thousands of distinct CDR3 sequences, around 21% seen once. The specimen comprised peripheral blood mononuclear cells (PBMCs), sampled when the disease was refractory, from a patient treated with antithyroid drugs. The receptor source for this set is a female donor with Graves disease. Both conserved end residues are part of each CDR3.

V	J	CDR3
TRBV12-3/TRBV12-4	TRBJ2-2	CASRTQGEVAGELFF
TRBV9	TRBJ2-2	CASSVGLAGVSGELFF
TRBV2	TRBJ1-2	CASSPRQYGYTF
TRBV28	TRBJ1-1	CASRRGGEGFF
TRBV28	TRBJ1-3	CASSLYRASGNTIYF
TRBV3-1	TRBJ1-2	CASSPGVSGSRYGYTF
TRBV5-1	TRBJ1-2	CASSLGGRQGDRNYGYTF
TRBV7-2	TRBJ2-5	CASSPLPKIGETQYF
TRBV28	TRBJ1-2	CASSLYEGRGYTF
TRBV10-3	TRBJ2-7	CAISGGDSSYEQYF
TRBV27	TRBJ2-7	CASSFGARQSYEQYF
TRBV12-3/TRBV12-4	TRBJ1-1	CASTFTGTGGYYTEAFF
TRBV29-1	TRBJ1-2	CSVDPRGGNGYTF
TRBV5-4	TRBJ1-1	CASFEGGSTEAFF
TRBV4-3	TRBJ2-7	CASSQGKVTPYEQYF
TRBV28	TRBJ2-3	CASFPMELTDTQYF
TRBV6-5	TRBJ2-7	CASSYFPRPLAGDEQYF
TRBV6-1	TRBJ2-5	CASSSGTVGETQYF
TRBV28	TRBJ2-7	CASSLRTKAGSYEQYF
TRBV12-3/TRBV12-4	TRBJ2-7	CASSLTGTGFEQYF
TRBV10-3	TRBJ2-7	CAISDRESRGEQYF
TRBV2	TRBJ2-1	CAKRGPSPPIEQFF
TRBV5-1	TRBJ2-7	CASSPKTGRATPYEQYF
TRBV24-1	TRBJ2-5	CATSDPRRTSGSETQYF
TRBV19	TRBJ2-2	CASRMGRDTGELFF
TRBV20-1	TRBJ2-1	CSAQIGLAWTYNEQFF
TRBV6-1	TRBJ2-7	CASSDWGQLNEQYF
TRBV18	TRBJ2-7	CASSGTVSGYEQYF
TRBV11-2	TRBJ2-7	CASSLSKLAYEQYF
TRBV7-9	TRBJ1-4	CASSRDRPNPNEKLFF
TRBV2	TRBJ2-7	CASSANEQYF
TRBV24-1	TRBJ2-5	CATSDHGQKRRETQYF
TRBV10-1	TRBJ2-7	CASSNRDRGYEQYF
TRBV10-3	TRBJ1-5	CAISETGTGGWQPQHF
TRBV19	TRBJ2-2	CASKAGLAGGPTGELFF
TRBV11-1	TRBJ2-2	CASSRRDSPTELFF
TRBV11-1	TRBJ1-1	CASSSPGGREAFF
TRBV3-1	TRBJ1-2	CASSLDGSNYGYTF
TRBV7-2	TRBJ1-1	CASSQVGRNTEAFF
TRBV3-1	TRBJ2-7	CASSQEADRREQYF
TRBV10-2	TRBJ1-5	CASSESKRDSNQPQHF
TRBV4-1	TRBJ1-5	CASSWVGNQPQHF
TRBV5-6	TRBJ2-7	CASTPWWAAFSSSYEQYF
TRBV20-1	TRBJ2-3	CSARWASGTDTQYF
TRBV5-1	TRBJ2-7	CASSLEYRLGEQYF
TRBV7-9	TRBJ1-1	CASSKEVLSSEAFF
TRBV9	TRBJ1-2	CASSSQGAQIYGYTF
TRBV28	TRBJ2-5	CASRAAENQETQYF
TRBV6-1	TRBJ2-5	CASRHTLGGAQETQYF
TRBV10-3	TRBJ2-1	CATSIGPYNEQFF